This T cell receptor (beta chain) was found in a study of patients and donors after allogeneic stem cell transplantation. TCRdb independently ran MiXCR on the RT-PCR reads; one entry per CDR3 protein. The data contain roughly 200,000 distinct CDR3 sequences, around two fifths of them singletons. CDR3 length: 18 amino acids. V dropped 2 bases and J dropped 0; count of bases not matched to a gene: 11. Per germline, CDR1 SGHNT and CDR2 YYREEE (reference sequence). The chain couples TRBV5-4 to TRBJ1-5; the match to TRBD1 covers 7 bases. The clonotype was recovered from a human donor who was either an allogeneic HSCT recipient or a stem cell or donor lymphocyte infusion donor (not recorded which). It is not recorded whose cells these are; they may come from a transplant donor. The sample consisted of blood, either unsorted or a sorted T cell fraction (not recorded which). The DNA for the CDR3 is TGTGCCAGCAGCTTCCAAGAAGGGGGCGGGAATAGCAATCAGCCCCAGCATTTT. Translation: CASSFQEGGGNSNQPQHF.